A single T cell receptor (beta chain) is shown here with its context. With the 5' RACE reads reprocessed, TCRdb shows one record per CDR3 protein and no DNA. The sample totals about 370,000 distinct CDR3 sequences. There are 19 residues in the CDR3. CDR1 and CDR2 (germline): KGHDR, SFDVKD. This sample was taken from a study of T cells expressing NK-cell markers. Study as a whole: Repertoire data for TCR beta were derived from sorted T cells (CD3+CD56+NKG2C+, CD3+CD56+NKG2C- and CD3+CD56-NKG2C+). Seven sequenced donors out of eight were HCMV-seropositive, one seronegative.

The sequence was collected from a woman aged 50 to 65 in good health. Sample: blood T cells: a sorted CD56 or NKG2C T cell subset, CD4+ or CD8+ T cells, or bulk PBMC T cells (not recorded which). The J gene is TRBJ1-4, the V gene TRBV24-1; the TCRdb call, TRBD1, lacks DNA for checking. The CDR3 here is CATSDWPPVVPSTGEKLFF.